This T cell receptor beta chain was observed in a study of T cells after yellow fever vaccination. Using its own MiXCR run on the 5' RACE reads, TCRdb lists one record per CDR3 protein. The sample contains 250,000 to 350,000 distinct CDR3 sequences, around 6.8% of which appear only once. This clonotype was counted a few times. Germline V gene sequence: CDR1 ENHRY, CDR2 SYGVKD. The CDR3 extends over 15 amino acids. V was cut by 3 bases and J by 5 bases, with 15 bases left in between. This material consisted of PBMCs, taken approximately 40 days after the first yellow fever vaccination. The clonotype originates from a young man who received the YFV17D yellow fever vaccine. V usage is TRBV10-3 and J usage is TRBJ2-3, with no clear D. The CDR3 is CAISDQPQAQDTQYF. DNA of the CDR3: TGTGCCATCAGTGACCAGCCTCAGGCCCAAGATACGCAGTATTTT.